The 25 T cell receptor beta chains given below trace back to one sample, sequenced in a study of T cell changes during pregnancy in multiple sclerosis. Clones were read by immunoSEQ multiplex PCR, and TCRdb kept only the in-frame ones, dropping some. The sample holds about 75,000 clones; about 94% are singletons and the top ten take about 0.13%. This material consisted of CD4+ T cells from peripheral blood mononuclear cells, taken after pregnancy. The receptors come from a female donor with multiple sclerosis, enrolled in a pregnancy study.

The V gene is TRBV5-1, the J gene TRBJ1-2; 11 nucleotides line up with TRBD1. V dropped 3 bases and J dropped 3; count of bases not matched to a gene: 10. The germline V gene has CDR1 SGHRS and CDR2 YFSETQ. The CDR3 consists of 17 residues. CDR3 nucleotides: TGCGCCAGCAGCTCCGCCGGACAGGGGGCGAATTACTATGGCTACACCTTC. Amino acid sequence: CASSSAGQGANYYGYTF.

This clone was seen a handful of times. This chain joins TRBV20-1 and TRBJ2-3; D unclear. Trimming took 5 bases from V and 2 from J, leaving 5 bases between them. CDR3 size: 11 residues. Germline loops: CDR1 DFQATT, CDR2 SNEGSKA (reference sequence). The CDR3 region is CSALLTDTQYF. CDR3 nucleotide sequence: TGCAGTGCTCTCCTCACAGATACGCAGTATTTT.

The chain uses TRBV4-3 and TRBJ2-5; 11 nucleotides align to TRBD2. J lost 4 bases, V lost 0 bases, and 10 bases had no gene match. In germline, CDR1 is LGHNA, CDR2 YSLEER. The CDR3 spans 18 residues. In DNA, the CDR3 is TGCGCCAGCAGCCAAGAAGCGGCTAGCGGGAGGCCGGTAGAGACCCAGTACTTC. Translating it yields CASSQEAASGRPVETQYF.

The rearrangement joins TRBV27 to TRBJ1-1; D is perhaps TRBD1 (5 bases). Germline assignment: CDR1 MNHEY and CDR2 SMNVEV (reference sequence). The CDR3 is made up of 17 amino acids. With 0 bases removed from V and 2 bases from J, the gap between germline ends came to 16 bases. In DNA form, the CDR3 reads TGTGCCAGCAGTTTATCTGGTTTCGGGGGACTAAACACTGAAGCTTTCTTT. This translates into CASSLSGFGGLNTEAFF.

The chain links TRBV5-4 to TRBJ2-1; weak D call: TRBD2 (6 bases). Trimming cost V 0 bases and J 8 bases, with 15 bases left between them. This CDR3 region has 15 residues. CDR1 SGHNT and CDR2 YYREEE come from the germline V gene (reference sequence). The CDR3 loop is CASSLAGSPLDEQFF. CDR3 sequence (DNA): TGTGCCAGCAGCTTGGCCGGGAGCCCCTTGGATGAGCAGTTCTTC.

The V and J genes are TRBV12-1 and TRBJ2-1; the table gives TRBD2 as D, unverified against the DNA. TRBV12-1 is listed as a pseudogene. This CDR3 has 22 residues. CDR3 region: CASSPGVSGRACPLGGYNEQFF. The CDR3 DNA reads as TGTGCCAGCAGCCCGGGTGTGAGTGGGAGGGCCTGTCCGCTGGGGGGTTACAATGAGCAGTTCTTC.

The J gene is TRBJ2-5, the V gene TRBV5-4, with TRBD1 matching over 7 bases. With V trimmed by 0 bases and J by 4 bases, 9 bases remained unmatched. The CDR3 spans 16 residues. Germline CDR1 reads SGHNT; CDR2 reads YYREEE (reference sequence). The CDR3 sequence: CASSLEGALKRETQYF. DNA of the CDR3: TGTGCCAGCAGCTTGGAGGGGGCGCTTAAACGAGAGACCCAGTACTTC.

The rearrangement joins TRBV25-1 to TRBJ1-1; D unresolved. V lost 2 bases and J lost 3, with 10 bases in between. Germline CDR1 reads MGHDK; CDR2 reads SYGVNS. The CDR3 extends over 14 amino acids. The CDR3 DNA reads as TGTGCCAGCAGTGAAGGTAGAGGTCACACTGAAGCTTTCTTT. Its translation: CASSEGRGHTEAFF.

This chain links TRBV5-6 with TRBJ1-1, with D perhaps matching TRBD1 (5 bases). This CDR3 is 14 amino acids long. V lost 4 bases and J 3 bases, leaving 13 bases between the germline ends. CDR1 and CDR2 (germline): SGHDT, YYEEEE. This chain's CDR3 is CASSPGGIDTEAFF. CDR3 DNA sequence: TGTGCCAGCAGCCCCGGGGGGATTGACACTGAAGCTTTCTTT.

The chain links TRBV7-8 to TRBJ1-1; D not resolved. This CDR3 region has 13 residues. CDR1 and CDR2 (germline): SGHVS, FQNEAQ. V was cut by 5 bases and J by 0 bases, with 7 bases left in between. In DNA, the CDR3 is TGTGCCAGCAGCCCTGAGTTGAACACTGAAGCTTTCTTT. The encoded protein is CASSPELNTEAFF.

The chain has TRBV28 and TRBJ2-7, with 11 nucleotides matching TRBD2. The CDR3 has 20 residues. CDR1 MDHEN and CDR2 SYDVKM come from the germline V gene. V gave up 4 bases and J gave up 5 bases; unmatched junction bases: 22. This CDR3 is CASSSPRASGRPLRRNEQYF. CDR3 nucleotides: TGTGCCAGCAGTTCCCCTCGAGCTAGCGGGAGGCCTTTGCGAAGGAACGAGCAGTACTTC.

The chain employs TRBV28 and TRBJ2-7; 9 bases are a match to TRBD1. Trimming took 6 bases from V and 3 from J; bases not matched to a gene: 12. CDR1 MDHEN and CDR2 SYDVKM come from the germline V gene. There are 16 residues in the CDR3. DNA for the CDR3: TGTGCCAGCAGCAACGGACAGGGGATAGCGATCTACGAGCAGTACTTC. The encoded protein is CASSNGQGIAIYEQYF. Using reference TRBV28 and TRBJ2-7 for the parts outside the CDR3, the full variable domain is DVKVTQSSRYLVKRTGEKVFLECVQDMDHENMFWYRQDPGLGLRLIYFSYDVKMKEKGDIPEGYSVSREKKERFSLILESASTNQTSMYLCASSNGQGIAIYEQYFGPGTRLTVT.

V usage is TRBV29-1 and J usage is TRBJ2-7, with TRBD1 identical over 8 bases. This CDR3 spans 14 amino acids. The junction had 7 bases not matched to a gene; V was cut back by 6 bases and J by 0 bases. CDR1 is SQVTM, CDR2 ANQGSEA, per germline. Written as DNA, the CDR3 is TGCAGCGTCCGGGACAGGCTTTACTCCTACGAGCAGTACTTC. Amino acid sequence: CSVRDRLYSYEQYF.

This sequence joins TRBV5-6 and TRBJ1-1; 7 bases align to TRBD1. V trimming: 2 bases; J trimming: 0 bases; junction bases outside the gene matches: 1. The V gene's germline CDR1 is SGHDT and CDR2 YYEEEE. The CDR3 sequence is 14 residues long. The CDR3 nucleotides are TGTGCCAGCAGCTTTGGACAGGTGAACACTGAAGCTTTCTTT. It is translated as CASSFGQVNTEAFF.

This rearrangement joins TRBV11-2 to TRBJ2-1, with 10 bases identical to TRBD2. The CDR3 sequence is 18 residues long. The junction had 15 bases not matched to a gene; V was cut back by 1 base and J by 9 bases. Germline lookup yields CDR1 SGHAT and CDR2 FQNNGV. CDR3 protein: CASSLVGIGLAGAIEQFF. CDR3 bases: TGTGCCAGCAGCTTAGTCGGTATTGGGCTAGCGGGAGCTATTGAGCAGTTCTTC.

This sequence joins TRBV10-3 and TRBJ2-5; tentatively, D is TRBD1 (6 bases). The CDR3 sequence is 15 residues long. Germline loops: CDR1 ENHRY, CDR2 SYGVKD. V was shortened by 7 bases and J by 7 bases, with 22 bases between the two germline ends. The chain's CDR3 is CAITPGQNGKGTQYF. The DNA for the CDR3 is TGTGCCATCACCCCCGGACAGAACGGGAAGGGGACCCAGTACTTC.

The V and J genes are TRBV6-4 and TRBJ1-3, with TRBD1 matching 9 bases. V trimming: 5 bases; J trimming: 0 bases; junction bases outside the gene matches: 11. CDR1 and CDR2 (germline): MRHNA, SNTAGT. The CDR3 spans 18 residues. CDR3 loop: CASSFNPGQGSSGNTIYF. The CDR3 DNA reads TGTGCCAGCAGTTTCAACCCGGGACAGGGCTCCTCTGGAAACACCATATATTTT.

The rearrangement links TRBV5-4 to TRBJ1-1, with D tentatively TRBD1 (5 bases). The V end was cut by 7 bases, the J end by 1 base, with 11 bases between. This CDR3 spans 13 amino acids. The germline V gene encodes CDR1 SGHNT and CDR2 YYREEE (reference sequence). CDR3 amino acids: CASLRQPNTEAFF. The CDR3 bases are TGTGCCAGCTTGCGACAGCCGAACACTGAAGCTTTCTTT.

The genes are TRBV28 and TRBJ1-1; D remains unclear. Germline V lookup: CDR1 MDHEN, CDR2 SYDVKM. The V end was cut by 5 bases, the J end by 8 bases, with 18 bases between. This CDR3 comprises 14 residues. The CDR3 loop reads CASSLTVPGIEAFF. The CDR3 DNA reads TGTGCCAGCAGTCTGACGGTCCCGGGGATAGAAGCTTTCTTT. Variable domain in full (rest from reference TRBV28 and TRBJ1-1): DVKVTQSSRYLVKRTGEKVFLECVQDMDHENMFWYRQDPGLGLRLIYFSYDVKMKEKGDIPEGYSVSREKKERFSLILESASTNQTSMYLCASSLTVPGIEAFFGQGTRLTVV.

This chain uses TRBV28 with TRBJ2-2, with D perhaps TRBD2 (6 bases). Trimming stripped 2 bases from V and 1 base from J, with 14 bases between. The CDR3 extends over 17 amino acids. The germline gives CDR1 MDHEN, CDR2 SYDVKM. For the CDR3, the DNA is TGTGCCAGCAGTTTAATGGTTGGAGGGATGAACACCGGGGAGCTGTTTTTT. It is translated as CASSLMVGGMNTGELFF. The full variable domain, rest sourced from reference TRBV28 and TRBJ2-2, is DVKVTQSSRYLVKRTGEKVFLECVQDMDHENMFWYRQDPGLGLRLIYFSYDVKMKEKGDIPEGYSVSREKKERFSLILESASTNQTSMYLCASSLMVGGMNTGELFFGEGSRLTVL.

The chain couples TRBV7-2 to TRBJ2-1, with TRBD2 matching over 11 bases. Per the germline V gene, CDR1 is SGHTA and CDR2 is FQGNSA. V lost 1 base, J lost 7 bases, and 3 bases stayed unmatched. This CDR3 comprises 15 residues. The CDR3: CASSLERTSGNEQFF. In DNA form, the CDR3 reads TGTGCCAGCAGCTTAGAACGGACTAGCGGGAATGAGCAGTTCTTC.

V gene TRBV5-1 combines with J gene TRBJ2-7, with a possible D match to TRBD1 (6 bases). Between the trimmed V and J ends, which lost 4 bases and 2 bases, there was a span of 10 bases. The CDR3 has 13 residues. Germline V lookup: CDR1 SGHRS, CDR2 YFSETQ. CDR3 nucleotides: TGCGCCAGCAGCCGGGACACCACCTACGAGCAGTACTTC. This translates into CASSRDTTYEQYF. Drawing the rest from reference TRBV5-1 and TRBJ2-7, the complete variable domain is KAGVTQTPRYLIKTRGQQVTLSCSPISGHRSVSWYQQTPGQGLQFLFEYFSETQRNKGNFPGRFSGRQFSNSRSEMNVSTLELGDSALYLCASSRDTTYEQYFGPGTRLTVT.

The genes are TRBV20-1 and TRBJ1-1; D unresolved. This CDR3 has 11 residues. Deletions cut 2 bases from V and 5 bases from J, with 6 bases between. Germline lookup yields CDR1 DFQATT and CDR2 SNEGSKA (reference sequence). The CDR3 region has the DNA TGCAGTGCTAGACCTTTGACTGAAGCTTTCTTT. Residues: CSARPLTEAFF.

This sequence joins TRBV10-3 and TRBJ2-1, with TRBD2 matching 9 bases. This CDR3 comprises 16 residues. V shed 0 bases, J shed 0 bases, and the junction held 0 bases outside the gene matches. Looked up from germline, CDR1 is ENHRY and CDR2 is SYGVKD. CDR3 sequence (DNA): TGTGCCATCAGTGAGTCTAGCGGGAGCTCCTACAATGAGCAGTTCTTC. Translation: CAISESSGSSYNEQFF.

The chain couples TRBV5-1 to TRBJ2-1; D is perhaps TRBD1 (5 bases). This CDR3 region has 15 residues. Germline values: CDR1 SGHRS, CDR2 YFSETQ. Trimming pared 4 bases from V and 0 bases from J, leaving 11 bases between. The CDR3 DNA follows: TGCGCCAGCAGCGCAACAGGCATCTCCTACAATGAGCAGTTCTTC. Encoded protein: CASSATGISYNEQFF. The full variable domain, rest sourced from reference TRBV5-1 and TRBJ2-1, is KAGVTQTPRYLIKTRGQQVTLSCSPISGHRSVSWYQQTPGQGLQFLFEYFSETQRNKGNFPGRFSGRQFSNSRSEMNVSTLELGDSALYLCASSATGISYNEQFFGPGTRLTVL.